These 15 T cell receptor beta chains came from one sample sequenced in a study of tumor-infiltrating lymphocytes in primary liver carcinoma. The source material, 20-30 mg of unsorted bulk tissue, was used to co-extract RNA and DNA. TCR beta cDNA came from roughly 450 ng total RNA, primed with a constant-region primer. Three nested multiplex PCR rounds, a slightly modified ARM-PCR method, built the TCR beta libraries. The opening two PCR rounds, 10 cycles each, paired TRBV1-TRBV30 forward primers with a C-beta reverse primer. TCRdb re-called the multiplex PCR reads through MiXCR, storing one row per CDR3 protein. The sample records roughly 200,000 distinct CDR3 sequences, around four fifths being singletons. Material for sequencing was tumor tissue from primary liver carcinoma. The receptors come from a man aged 40-49 years with primary liver carcinoma and hepatitis B virus infection.

This clonotype was seen just once. The junction does not match germline at one end; this may be a read error. The chain combines TRBV5-4 with TRBJ2-5; 8 nucleotides line up with TRBD1. Germline V gene data show CDR1 as SGHNT and CDR2 as YYREEE (reference sequence). The CDR3 has 13 residues. The CDR3: CSSSSDRVETQYF. The CDR3 region has the DNA TGTTCCAGCAGCTCGGACAGGGTAGAGACGCAGTACTTC.

Concerning this clonotype itself: The conserved phenylalanine or tryptophan normally closing the CDR3 is absent here, so this likely arose from a read error. V and J are TRBV12-3 or TRBV12-4 and TRBJ2-5, with TRBD2 as a possible D gene (5 bases). V was trimmed by 2 bases and J by 9 bases, leaving 13 bases between them. The CDR3 is made up of 13 amino acids. DNA of the CDR3: TGTGCCAGCAGTTTAATAGTGGGAGATGCCCAGTACATC. This sequence encodes CASSLIVGDAQYI.

Notes on this clonotype: An end of the junction does not agree with germline; a read error may underlie this. The rearrangement joins TRBV6-6 to TRBJ1-5; D is perhaps TRBD1 (6 bases). The CDR3 sequence is 17 residues long. The germline V gene has CDR1 MNHNY and CDR2 SVGAGI (reference sequence). Written as DNA, the CDR3 is TGTGCCAGCAGTTACTCGAAGGCACAAAGGGACAATCAGCCCCACCATTTT. This gives the protein CASSYSKAQRDNQPHHF.

V is TRBV2 and J is TRBJ2-1; D gene ambiguous. The CDR3 is 13 residues long. Germline-derived CDR1 and CDR2 are SNHLY and FYNNEI. V was trimmed by 4 bases and J by 7 bases, leaving 11 bases between them. CDR3 sequence (DNA): TGTGCCAGCAGTGCCGGAACCTGGAATGAGCAGTTCTTC. Residues: CASSAGTWNEQFF.

As concerns this clonotype: This CDR3 fails to terminate in the conserved phenylalanine or tryptophan, so it likely reflects a read error. The genes are TRBV11-2 and TRBJ1-5; D is undetermined. The CDR3 consists of 13 residues. Germline V gives CDR1 SGHAT, CDR2 FQNNGV. The DNA of the CDR3 is TGTGCCTGCAGCTTAAGGGGCAATCAGCCCCAGCATTGT. Protein: CACSLRGNQPQHC.

Details on this clonotype: The CDR3 ends on some other residue instead of the conserved phenylalanine or tryptophan, so this is likely a read error. The limits of the CDR3 on the DNA are not certain, so only TCRdb's listed CDR3 is given. The chain carries TRBV6-1 and TRBJ1-1. The CDR3 comprises 13 residues, both ends counted. Germline CDR1 reads MNHNS; CDR2 reads SASEGT. The CDR3 here is CASSDGRNTGALI.

About this clonotype: This could be a read error, since a much larger clone is one nucleotide away. The chain links TRBV13 to TRBJ2-5, with a possible D match to TRBD2 (7 bases). The CDR3 totals 17 residues. Germline CDR1 and CDR2: PRHDT and FYEKMQ (reference sequence). The CDR3 DNA sequence: TGTGTCAGCAGCTTGAGGGGGGTGGGCGGGGGTCAAGAGACCCAGTACTTC. Its translation: CVSSLRGVGGGQETQYF.

For this clonotype: This may arise from a read error, as a much more abundant clone is one base away. The J gene is TRBJ2-5, the V gene TRBV28; perhaps TRBD2 as D (7 bases). V was pared by 7 bases and J by 5 bases, with 17 bases between. CDR3 length equals 14 residues. CDR1 is MDHEN, CDR2 SYDVKM, per germline. The CDR3 loop is CASNLGGRPETQYF. DNA for the CDR3: TGTGCCAGCAATTTGGGGGGGCGGCCCGAGACCCAGTACTTC.

Of note for this clonotype: The CDR3 does not close with the conserved phenylalanine or tryptophan, likely indicating a read error. V usage is TRBV29-1 and J usage is TRBJ1-1, with D possibly being TRBD1 (5 bases). Per the germline V gene, CDR1 is SQVTM and CDR2 is ANQGSEA. This CDR3 has 15 residues. In DNA, the CDR3 is TGTAGCGTTGCCCCAGGTTGGGGGATGAACACTGAAGCTTTCTAT. Translating it yields CSVAPGWGMNTEAFY.

Comments on this clonotype: Germline and junction disagree at one end, which may indicate a read error. The chain is built from TRBV14 and TRBJ2-1, with 8 bases that match TRBD2. Germline V gene data show CDR1 as SGHDN and CDR2 as FVKESK. CDR3 length equals 16 residues. CDR3 sequence: CASSAVAGWVDNKQFF. In DNA form, the CDR3 reads TGTGCCAGCAGTGCCGTAGCGGGATGGGTAGACAATAAGCAATTCTTC.

This chain uses TRBV29-1 with TRBJ2-6; the D gene is possibly TRBD2 (6 bases). The CDR3 length is 15 residues. Germline lookup yields CDR1 SQVTM and CDR2 ANQGSEA. Deletions cut 6 bases from V and 17 bases from J, with 29 bases between. CDR3: CSVACGDSGANVLTF. CDR3 DNA sequence: TGCAGCGTAGCCTGTGGGGACTCTGGGGCCAATGTCTTGACTTTC.

A remark on this clonotype: The junction departs from the called germline gene at one end, perhaps through a read error. The chain carries TRBV5-6 and TRBJ2-1; 14 nucleotides line up with TRBD2. This CDR3 has 18 residues. From germline, CDR1 is SGHDT and CDR2 YYEEEE. The CDR3 region is CAISRGLAGVLAYNEQFF. The CDR3 region has the DNA TGTGCCATCAGCCGGGGACTAGCGGGGGTTTTGGCCTACAATGAGCAGTTCTTC.

Comments on this clonotype: Here the CDR3 omits its conserved ending phenylalanine or tryptophan, so a read error is the likely source. This sequence joins TRBV29-1 and TRBJ2-1, with TRBD2 identical over 15 bases. Trimming removed 8 bases from V and 3 bases from J; junction bases left unmatched: 5. This CDR3 contains 15 residues. Germline V gene lookup returns CDR1 SQVTM and CDR2 ANQGSEA. The CDR3: CSFGLAGGFYNEQFI. In nucleotides, the CDR3 is TGCAGCTTTGGACTAGCGGGAGGGTTCTACAATGAGCAGTTCATT.

In regard to this clonotype: Mismatch with germline at one junction end may stem from a read error. This chain links TRBV6-1 with TRBJ2-3, with 8 positions matching TRBD2. The CDR3 loop spans 16 amino acids. Germline values: CDR1 MNHNS, CDR2 SASEGT. CDR3 bases: TGTGCCAGCATGGAACTAGCGGAAGTAAGCACAGATACGCAATATTTT. Protein sequence: CASMELAEVSTDTQYF.

Comments on this clonotype: It may be a read error: a sequence one base away is much more abundant. The CDR3 DNA reads TGTGCCAGCAGCTTAATGACTAACGGCCACCAAGAGACCCAGTACTTC. Residues: CASSLMTNGHQETQYF. This rearrangement joins TRBV13 to TRBJ2-5; D is perhaps TRBD2 (5 bases). The CDR3 has 16 residues. Germline assignment: CDR1 PRHDT and CDR2 FYEKMQ (reference sequence). V lost 2 bases, J lost 0 bases, and 13 bases lay in between.